One sample yielded the 28 T cell receptor beta chains listed below, sequenced in a study of tissue T cells after allogeneic stem cell transplantation. As to time point: mouse harvest day 14 after allogeneic transplant. Mouse grafts combined 10^7 T-cell-depleted bone marrow cells with 10^6 splenic CD5+ T cells. Libraries were prepared by immunoSEQ multiplex PCR; TCRdb keeps only in-frame clonotypes and omits some of them. The sample lists a few thousand clones; roughly 40% were seen once. Sequenced material: gut tissue. Source of these receptors: a female BALB/c mouse given C57BL/6 T cells with graft-versus-host disease after an allogeneic hematopoietic cell transplant.

By share, this clone ranks as medium-sized. Gene names and germline match the mouse. The DNA ends 1 residue before the CDR3 does, and the rest of the CDR3 is filled in from the germline J gene. This sequence joins TRBV26 and TRBJ1-2, with D possibly TRBD1 on 5 matching bases. CDR1 is KGHPV, CDR2 FQNQEV, per germline (reference sequence). This CDR3 comprises 13 residues. V was pared by 3 bases and J by 0 bases, with 5 bases between. The CDR3 DNA, read in part, is TGTGCCAGCAGTCTCAGGGCAAACTCCGACTACACC. It yields the protein CASSLRANSDYT. The CDR3 reads in full as CASSLRANSDYTF.

A remark on this clone: The genes are named according to mouse. The read gets to within 1 residue of the CDR3 end, and the germline J gene fills in the rest. The V gene is TRBV26, the J gene TRBJ2-1; D gene ambiguous. Germline CDR1 is KGHPV and CDR2 is FQNQEV (reference sequence). With 1 base removed from V and 4 bases from J, the gap between germline ends came to 8 bases. The CDR3 spans 14 residues. The CDR3: CASSLLSNYAEQFF. CDR3 DNA, as far as it was read: TGTGCCAGCAGTCTGTTGAGCAATTATGCTGAGCAGTTC.

Concerning this clone: Gene labels here are mouse ones. The sequence runs out 1 residue before the end of the CDR3; the remainder is reconstructed from the germline J gene. The chain joins TRBV13-2 to TRBJ2-7, with TRBD2 as a possible D gene (7 bases). V gave up 9 bases and J gave up 4 bases, with 14 bases separating them. The CDR3 loop spans 12 amino acids. Per germline, CDR1 NNHNN and CDR2 SYGAGS (reference sequence). The CDR3 bases that were read are TGTGCCACCCCTGGGGGCGGGTATGAACAGTAC. It yields the protein CATPGGGYEQY. The full CDR3 sequence reads CATPGGGYEQYF.

This clone is labeled medium-sized. The gene names here belong to mouse. The CDR3 goes on 1 residue after the read ends, and that part is filled in from the germline J gene. This chain connects TRBV3 to TRBJ2-7; TRBD2 aligns across 7 bases. CDR1 and CDR2 from the germline V gene are SNHLY and FYNGKV (reference sequence). This CDR3 region has 13 residues. V shed 5 bases, J shed 4 bases, and the junction held 5 bases outside the gene matches. The CDR3: CASSTRLGYEQYF. The covered CDR3 bases are TGTGCCAGCAGCACCCGACTGGGTTATGAACAGTAC.

About this clone itself: Germline and genes here are mouse. The read ends 1 residue before the CDR3 terminus; that terminus is restored from the germline J gene. The rearrangement uses TRBV12-2 and TRBJ1-3, with a possible D match to TRBD1 (6 bases). The V gene's germline CDR1 is SGHLS and CDR2 HYDKME. This CDR3 is 15 amino acids long. The V end was cut by 2 bases, the J end by 0 bases, with 10 bases between. The DNA read from the CDR3 is TGTGCCAGCTCTCGGGGACAAAATTCTGGAAATACGCTCTAT. It translates to CASSRGQNSGNTLY. The whole CDR3 sequence reads CASSRGQNSGNTLYF.

On this clone itself: The genes are named according to mouse. The read terminates 1 residue before the CDR3 end, so the remaining end is supplied by the germline J gene. The rearrangement uses TRBV24 and TRBJ2-7; 9 bases align to TRBD1. This CDR3 contains 15 residues. J was trimmed by 1 base and V by 1 base; bases with no gene match: 2. The germline V gene has CDR1 KGHTA and CDR2 FRNEEI. The CDR3 DNA, read in part, is TGTGCCAGCAGTCTGTCCGGGACAGGGTCCTATGAACAGTAC. Protein product: CASSLSGTGSYEQY. The CDR3 reads in full as CASSLSGTGSYEQYF.

This clone was recorded a few times. Mouse gene names apply. The read ends 1 residue shy of where the CDR3 ends; the end is completed using the germline J gene. V and J are TRBV31 and TRBJ2-7; either TRBD1 or TRBD2 may fit D (5 bases each). The germline V gene has CDR1 GKSSPN and CDR2 SITVG. This CDR3 comprises 13 residues. Between the trimmed V and J ends, which lost 1 base and 2 bases, there was a span of 9 bases. The sequenced CDR3 bases are TGTGCCTGGAGTCGCCGGGGCGCCTATGAACAGTAC. Translation: CAWSRRGAYEQY. The complete CDR3 reads CAWSRRGAYEQYF.

In this sample, this clone turned up a few times. These gene names are mouse names. The CDR3 extends 1 residue past the end of the read, so its final part is completed from the germline J gene. The chain recombines TRBV26 with TRBJ1-6, with TRBD1 matching over 9 bases. TRBJ1-6 falls under the ORF class, with uncertain function. The junction had 0 bases not matched to a gene; V was cut back by 4 bases and J by 5 bases. Germline CDR1 and CDR2: KGHPV and FQNQEV (reference sequence). The CDR3 loop spans 14 amino acids. The CDR3 here is CASSRTGDNSPLYF. The CDR3 bases that were read are TGTGCCAGCAGTCGGACAGGGGATAATTCGCCCCTCTAC.

Comments on this clone: Gene names and germline match the mouse. Coverage ceases 1 residue before the CDR3 finishes, and the germline J gene fills in the end. The chain couples TRBV26 to TRBJ2-5; the match to TRBD1 covers 9 bases. This CDR3 comprises 13 residues. The V gene end was trimmed by 4 bases and the J gene end by 8 bases; junction bases not matched to a gene: 4. Looked up from germline, CDR1 is KGHPV and CDR2 is FQNQEV (reference sequence). The CDR3 is CASSPQGAATQYF. Incomplete CDR3 DNA: TGTGCCAGCAGTCCACAGGGGGCCGCCACCCAGTAC.

On this clone itself: Germline and genes here are mouse. The read finishes 1 residue shy of the CDR3 end, and the germline J gene is used to complete it. V and J are TRBV26 and TRBJ1-3, with D perhaps matching TRBD1 (6 bases). The V gene lost 6 bases and the J gene lost 0 bases, with 9 bases spanning the gap. This CDR3 has 14 residues. Germline V gene data show CDR1 as KGHPV and CDR2 as FQNQEV (reference sequence). CDR3 DNA (partial): TGTGCCAGCAGCCTACAGGGTTCTGGAAATACGCTCTAT. It yields the protein CASSLQGSGNTLY. From start to end, the CDR3 is CASSLQGSGNTLYF.

This clone was found a few times. The genes are named according to mouse. The CDR3 bases that were read are TGTGCCAGCAGTCTACAGGGGAGCACAGAAGTCTTC. The encoded protein is CASSLQGSTEVF. The complete CDR3 reads CASSLQGSTEVFF. V and J are TRBV26 and TRBJ1-1; the match to TRBD1 covers 7 bases. The CDR3 extends 1 residue past the end of the read, so its final part is completed from the germline J gene. This CDR3 has 13 amino acids. Germline trimming cut 3 bases from V and 4 bases from J; bases unmatched to any gene: 2. Looked up from germline, CDR1 is KGHPV and CDR2 is FQNQEV (reference sequence).

Regarding this clone: Gene names and germline refer to mouse. The sequenced fragment ends 1 residue before the CDR3 boundary, so the rest is inferred from the germline J gene. The J gene is TRBJ1-2, the V gene TRBV24; 7 nucleotides agree with TRBD1. V was clipped by 1 base and J by 4 bases; unmatched bases: 6. This CDR3 has 15 residues. In germline, CDR1 is KGHTA, CDR2 FRNEEI. CDR3 region: CASSLSTGRGSDYTF. CDR3 DNA (partial): TGTGCCAGCAGTCTGTCGACAGGGAGAGGCTCCGACTACACC.

Relative to its sample, this clone is medium-sized. Genes here carry mouse names. The CDR3 end lies 1 residue beyond the end of the read and is filled in from the germline J gene. The rearrangement joins TRBV3 to TRBJ1-1; unclear D gene. The CDR3 has 14 residues. The V end lost 2 bases, the J end lost 0 bases, and 7 bases lay between the germline ends. The V gene's germline CDR1 is SNHLY and CDR2 FYNGKV (reference sequence). CDR3 DNA (partial): TGTGCCAGCAGCTTACTCCGGACAAACACAGAAGTCTTC. Translation gives CASSLLRTNTEVF. The full CDR3 sequence reads CASSLLRTNTEVFF.

On this clone: The gene names given are mouse names. The missing CDR3 end, 1 residue past where the read stops, is filled in from the germline J gene. The gene calls are TRBV1 and TRBJ2-1; 10 bases line up with TRBD1. V lost 6 bases and J lost 0; bases outside the gene matches: 8. Germline loops: CDR1 NSQYPW, CDR2 LRSPGD (reference sequence). The CDR3 runs 17 residues. The CDR3: CTCSPRDRGPNYAEQFF. CDR3 bases read: TGCACCTGCAGCCCCCGGGACAGGGGCCCTAACTATGCTGAGCAGTTC.

About this clone: The genes and germline here are from mouse. The CDR3 is cut off 1 residue early in the read; its end comes from the germline J gene. J is TRBJ1-4 and V is TRBV12-2; 8 positions agree with TRBD1. Per germline, CDR1 SGHLS and CDR2 HYDKME. This CDR3 comprises 14 residues. V dropped 1 base and J dropped 5; count of bases not matched to a gene: 2. CDR3 in amino acids: CASSLRQGNERLFF. Partial CDR3 DNA: TGTGCCAGCTCTCTGCGACAGGGGAACGAAAGATTATTT. Using reference TRBV12-2 and TRBJ1-4 for the parts outside the CDR3, the full variable domain is NSGVVQSPRYIIKGKGERSILKCIPISGHLSVAWYQQTQGQELKFFIQHYDKMERDKGNLPSRFSVQQFDDYHSEMNMSALELEDSAVYFCASSLRQGNERLFFGHGTKLSVL.

This clone is medium-sized within its sample. The germline and genes are mouse ones. The observed sequence ends 1 residue before the CDR3 terminus, with the missing tail filled in from the germline J gene. V is TRBV26 and J is TRBJ1-1; a possible D gene is TRBD1 (6 bases). CDR1 is KGHPV and CDR2 is FQNQEV in the germline V gene (reference sequence). V was shortened by 4 bases and J by 2 bases, with 8 bases between the two germline ends. This CDR3 has 13 amino acids. The CDR3 spells CASSPGHNTEVFF. The CDR3 bases that were read are TGTGCCAGCAGTCCGGGACATAACACAGAAGTCTTC.

By sample share, this clone is medium-sized. The genes and germline here are from mouse. CDR3 sequence reads: CASSLMDSGNTLYF. The CDR3 bases that were read are TGTGCCAGCAGTCTGATGGATTCTGGAAATACGCTCTAT. The rearrangement uses TRBV26 and TRBJ1-3; D is uncertain. The read ends 1 residue before the CDR3 terminus; that terminus is restored from the germline J gene. Germline V CDR1 and CDR2: KGHPV, FQNQEV (reference sequence). The ends were cut back, 2 bases at V and 0 bases at J, with 5 bases in the middle. The CDR3 sequence is 14 residues long.

This clone was recorded a few times. Here the gene names and germline are mouse. The CDR3 end lies 1 residue beyond the end of the read and is filled in from the germline J gene. The J gene is TRBJ2-5, the V gene TRBV26; D may be TRBD1 or TRBD2 (5 bases each). The CDR3 length is 13 residues. Trimming shortened V by 0 bases and J by 4 bases, and 5 bases separated the two germline ends. Per the germline V gene, CDR1 is KGHPV and CDR2 is FQNQEV (reference sequence). CDR3 loop: CASSLSGEDTQYF. The DNA read from the CDR3 is TGTGCCAGCAGTCTGTCGGGGGAAGACACCCAGTAC.

This clone is labeled as large. Mouse gene names apply. The sequence runs out 1 residue before the end of the CDR3; the remainder is reconstructed from the germline J gene. The chain is built from TRBV19 and TRBJ1-4, with 9 bases lining up with TRBD1. CDR1 is FNHDT and CDR2 is SITEND in the germline V gene (reference sequence). Germline trimming cut 3 bases from V and 4 bases from J; bases unmatched to any gene: 4. The CDR3 is made up of 15 amino acids. CDR3: CASSNWGQGNERLFF. CDR3 DNA (partial): TGTGCCAGCAGTAATTGGGGACAGGGCAACGAAAGATTATTT.

This clone was observed a handful of times. Genes here carry mouse names. The CDR3 is cut off 1 residue early in the read; its end comes from the germline J gene. The chain recombines TRBV26 with TRBJ2-5; D gene uncertain. The CDR3 extends over 13 amino acids. The germline V and J ends were trimmed by 3 bases and 0 bases, with 4 bases remaining between them. Germline CDR1 KGHPV, CDR2 FQNQEV (reference sequence). The CDR3 bases that were read are TGTGCCAGCAGTCTCAAAAACCAAGACACCCAGTAC. Translating it yields CASSLKNQDTQY. The whole CDR3 sequence is CASSLKNQDTQYF.

About this clone: All gene names here are mouse names. The CDR3 extends 1 residue past the end of the read, so its final part is completed from the germline J gene. This sequence joins TRBV3 and TRBJ2-7; TRBD1 matches 11 bases. Germline V gene lookup returns CDR1 SNHLY and CDR2 FYNGKV (reference sequence). Trimming took 7 bases from V and 6 from J; bases not matched to a gene: 2. The CDR3 length is 12 residues. This CDR3 is CASKDRGREQYF. The covered CDR3 bases are TGTGCCAGCAAGGACAGGGGGCGTGAACAGTAC.

In regard to this clone: Each gene name is a mouse one. The read ends 1 residue shy of where the CDR3 ends; the end is completed using the germline J gene. The chain joins TRBV12-2 to TRBJ1-3; weak D call: TRBD1 (6 bases). The germline V gene has CDR1 SGHLS and CDR2 HYDKME. Trimming left V 1 base short and J 0 bases short, with 12 bases between. The CDR3 has 16 amino acids. The CDR3 is CASSLTGRGSGNTLYF. CDR3 DNA, as far as it was read: TGTGCCAGCTCTCTAACAGGGAGGGGTTCTGGAAATACGCTCTAT.

This clone is large by share. Genes and germline come from the mouse. The sequenced fragment ends 1 residue before the CDR3 boundary, so the rest is inferred from the germline J gene. The chain employs TRBV2 and TRBJ1-2; D gene unclear. The V end was cut by 4 bases, the J end by 5 bases, with 5 bases between. The CDR3 runs 11 residues. Germline-derived CDR1 and CDR2 are LGHNA and YSYQKL. The covered CDR3 bases are TGTGCCAGCAGCCCGGGATCCGACTACACC. It yields the protein CASSPGSDYT. The entire CDR3 is CASSPGSDYTF.

Points on this clone: Any gene name here is a mouse gene name. Sequencing ends 1 residue short of the CDR3 end; the germline J gene provides the rest. The rearrangement links TRBV26 to TRBJ2-7; 8 bases match TRBD1. Germline V gene data show CDR1 as KGHPV and CDR2 as FQNQEV (reference sequence). The CDR3 runs to 11 residues. V was clipped by 4 bases and J by 9 bases; unmatched bases: 2. The CDR3 DNA, read in part, is TGTGCCAGCAGTCCACAGGGGGTACAGTAC. Translated, it gives CASSPQGVQY. The CDR3 in its entirety is CASSPQGVQYF.

Note on this clone: The gene symbols are mouse symbols. The read halts 1 residue ahead of the CDR3 end, with the missing end drawn from the germline J gene. The chain joins TRBV12-1 to TRBJ2-5, with 11 bases fitting TRBD1. Germline-derived CDR1 and CDR2 are SGHSN and HYEKVE. This CDR3 is built from 15 residues. V shed 4 bases and J 2 bases; nucleotides not matched to a gene: 4. The CDR3 spells CASSLDRGRQDTQYF. The DNA read from the CDR3 is TGTGCCAGCTCCTTGGACAGGGGGCGCCAAGACACCCAGTAC.

About this clone: Genes here carry mouse names. Read sequence stops 1 residue before the CDR3 end, and the germline J gene provides the missing end. The genes are TRBV3 and TRBJ2-7; 7 bases are shared with TRBD1. V dropped 2 bases and J dropped 3; count of bases not matched to a gene: 4. Germline V gives CDR1 SNHLY, CDR2 FYNGKV (reference sequence). The CDR3 spans 14 residues. The CDR3 spells CASSLRRDSYEQYF. The CDR3 bases that were read are TGTGCCAGCAGCTTACGCCGGGACAGCTATGAACAGTAC.

This clone was observed a single time. The genes and germline here are from mouse. The CDR3 goes on 1 residue after the read ends, and that part is filled in from the germline J gene. J is TRBJ1-4 and V is TRBV23; the listed D gene, TRBD1, was not tested against the DNA. The germline gives CDR1 KGHTA, CDR2 FQNQQP. This CDR3 is built from 13 residues. The CDR3 DNA, read in part, is TGCTCCAGCAGTCAATCACAGCTCGAAAGATTATTT. Residues: CSSSQSQLERLF. The full CDR3 sequence reads CSSSQSQLERLFF.

In regard to this clone: Gene names refer to mouse genes. The CDR3 end lies 1 residue beyond the end of the read and is filled in from the germline J gene. The rearrangement uses TRBV3 and TRBJ1-1; the D gene is possibly TRBD1 (5 bases). Deletions cut 6 bases from V and 1 base from J, with 9 bases between. CDR1 is SNHLY, CDR2 FYNGKV, per germline (reference sequence). This CDR3 is 13 amino acids long. Incomplete CDR3 DNA: TGTGCCAGCAGTCCGGACAAAAACACAGAAGTCTTC. Protein: CASSPDKNTEVF. The whole CDR3 protein reads CASSPDKNTEVFF.